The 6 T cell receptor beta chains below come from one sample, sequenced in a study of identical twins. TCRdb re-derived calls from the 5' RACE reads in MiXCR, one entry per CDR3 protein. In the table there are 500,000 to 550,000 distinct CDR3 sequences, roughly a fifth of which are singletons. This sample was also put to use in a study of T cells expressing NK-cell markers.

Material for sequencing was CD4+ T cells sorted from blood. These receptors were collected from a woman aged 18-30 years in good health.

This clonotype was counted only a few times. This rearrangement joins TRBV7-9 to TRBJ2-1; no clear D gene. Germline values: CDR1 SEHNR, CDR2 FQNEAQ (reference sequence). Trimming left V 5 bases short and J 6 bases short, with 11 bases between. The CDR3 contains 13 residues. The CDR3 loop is CASSVAALNEQFF. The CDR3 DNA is TGTGCCAGCAGCGTGGCGGCTCTCAATGAGCAGTTCTTC.

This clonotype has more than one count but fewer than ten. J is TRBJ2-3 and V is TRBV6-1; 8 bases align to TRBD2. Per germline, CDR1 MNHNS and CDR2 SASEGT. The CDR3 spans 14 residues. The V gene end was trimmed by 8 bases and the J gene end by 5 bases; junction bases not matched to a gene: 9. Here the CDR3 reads CASGNSGIKDTQYF. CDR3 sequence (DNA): TGTGCCAGCGGGAATAGCGGGATAAAAGATACGCAGTATTTT.

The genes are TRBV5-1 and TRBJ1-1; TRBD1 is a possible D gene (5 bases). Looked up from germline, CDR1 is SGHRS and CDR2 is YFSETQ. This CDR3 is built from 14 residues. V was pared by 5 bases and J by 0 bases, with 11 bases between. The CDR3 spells CASREGTVNTEAFF. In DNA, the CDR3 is TGCGCCAGCAGGGAGGGGACCGTGAACACTGAAGCTTTCTTT.

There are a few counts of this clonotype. The CDR3 DNA is TGTGCCACCCTCCGGGTAGGCGATGGCTACACCTTC. Encoded protein: CATLRVGDGYTF. The chain is built from TRBV6-5 and TRBJ1-2; D is undetermined. V was trimmed by 10 bases and J by 6 bases, leaving 15 bases between them. This CDR3 comprises 12 residues. Germline lookup yields CDR1 MNHEY and CDR2 SVGAGI.

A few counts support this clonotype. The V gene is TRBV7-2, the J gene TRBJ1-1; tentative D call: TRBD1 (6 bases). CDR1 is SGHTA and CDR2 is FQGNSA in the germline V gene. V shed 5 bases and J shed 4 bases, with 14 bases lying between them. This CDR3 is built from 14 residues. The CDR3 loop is CASSAEGGVTEAFF. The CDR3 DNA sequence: TGTGCCAGCAGCGCCGAGGGGGGCGTCACTGAAGCTTTCTTT.

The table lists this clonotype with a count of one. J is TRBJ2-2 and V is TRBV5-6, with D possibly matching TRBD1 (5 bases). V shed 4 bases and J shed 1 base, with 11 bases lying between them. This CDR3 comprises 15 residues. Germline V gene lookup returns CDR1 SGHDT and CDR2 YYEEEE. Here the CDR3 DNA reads TGTGCCAGCAGCCAGGTTGACAGGAACACCGGGGAGCTGTTTTTT. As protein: CASSQVDRNTGELFF. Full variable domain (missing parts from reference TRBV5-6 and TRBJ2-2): DAGVTQSPTHLIKTRGQQVTLRCSPKSGHDTVSWYQQALGQGPQFIFQYYEEEERQRGNFPDRFSGHQFPNYSSELNVNALLLGDSALYLCASSQVDRNTGELFFGEGSRLTVL.